Detailed here is one TCR beta chain. There is no known antigen for this receptor. One base away there is no much larger clone; base qualities are not given. Enrolling through a virtual design, the prospective study's participants ranged in age from roughly 18 to 95 years and lived across 24 United States geographic areas. In the prospective study, cohorts were assigned on the basis of participant-reported clinical history obtained from a screening survey and a study questionnaire. Exposed participants had been in contact, within 2 weeks of entering the study, with a person who had a PCR-confirmed or clinician-diagnosed case of COVID-19. Mobile phlebotomists in the prospective study collected whole blood, serum and a nasopharyngeal or oropharyngeal swab from every participant. Over a roughly two-month period, participants in the prospective study had the option of providing additional blood draws and questionnaires. Prospective study blood samples were shipped either frozen or at room temperature before DNA extraction.

The data belong to a study of blood T cell repertoires in COVID-19 (dated by TCRdb to 2020 to 2021). Looking at the study overall: Collaborator samples came from the United States, Italy and Spain and covered acute and convalescent phases of COVID-19. The prospective study material was composed of cDNA or gDNA derived from T cells, B-cell-depleted T cells, or PBMCs. Subjects who had been exposed to COVID-19, were actively infected with it, or had recovered from it provided the deeply sampled blood TCRbeta repertoires that made up the dataset. The repertoires were released in a freely available public database meant as a resource for research on the immune response to SARS-CoV-2. Samples came from the ongoing ImmuneRACE study (first 160 participants) plus 1,254 subjects from 6 global collaborators. Sample metadata almost always included a de-identified subject ID, COVID-19 status, age in years and sex. Where HLA class I and class II types were available, the types were taken from metadata supplied by the sample provider, not from assay-based typing. The research as a whole found: How much clinical and demographic metadata was included differed by source and by participant, and the metadata was provided uncurated.

TCRbeta CDR3 regions were amplified from genomic DNA by means of the immunoSEQ Assay, a bias-controlled multiplex PCR. The paper's processing steps were these. The number of nucleated cells in each sample was estimated by amplification of reference gene primers within the assay. To quantify the absolute abundance of each unique TCRbeta CDR3 rearrangement, sequence reads were collapsed and filtered. For each sample, productive Simpson clonality was calculated by taking the square root of Simpson's diversity index across productive rearrangements. TCRdb took over this immuneACCESS table, retaining in-frame rearrangements with V and J assigned. Such tables are incomplete; in checked studies, under half of the missing clones stem from an unresolved V gene, and the remainder is unexplained. From that table come the V and J calls and clone size; the DNA was used to work out D and trimming. A total of roughly 250,000 clones appear in this sample, 85% to 90% of them only once. The ten largest make up 0.87% of the sample.

This TCR was sampled from a man aged 45-65 years who had been exposed to COVID-19. The specimen was PBMCs or T cells enriched from blood (not recorded which).

The bases read TGTGCCAGCAGCGCCAGCGGGAAGAACACTGAAGCTTTCTTT. Its protein product is CASSASGKNTEAFF. The sequence is built from TRBV9 and TRBJ1-1; no D segment can be confidently identified. Looking up the germline V gene yields CDR1 SGDLS and CDR2 YYNGEE. CDR3 length: 14 amino acids, cysteine to phenylalanine. Of all the DNA, just the CDR3 is kept, 42 bases in frame from base 1. Trimming costs V 3 bases and J 1 base, and their ends lie 10 bases apart.